The subject of this entry is one TCR beta chain. Trimming shortened V by 4 bases and J by 12 bases, and 13 bases separated the two germline ends. Germline V gene lookup returns CDR1 SEHNR and CDR2 FQNEAQ (reference sequence). This CDR3 contains 11 residues. This sample was included in a study of chemoradiotherapy in HPV16-positive cancers. Assay used: immunoSEQ multiplex PCR; TCRdb lists only in-frame clones, some missing. The sample includes approximately 52,000 clones, over 85% of them seen just once. The receptor comes from a human donor with HPV-associated anogenital cancer. V usage is TRBV7-9 and J usage is TRBJ2-7; D remains ambiguous. Sequencing was performed on blood, taken from a patient who underwent chemoradiotherapy. The CDR3 loop reads CASSSTHVRYF. The DNA for the CDR3 is TGTGCCAGCAGCTCGACCCATGTGAGGTACTTC.